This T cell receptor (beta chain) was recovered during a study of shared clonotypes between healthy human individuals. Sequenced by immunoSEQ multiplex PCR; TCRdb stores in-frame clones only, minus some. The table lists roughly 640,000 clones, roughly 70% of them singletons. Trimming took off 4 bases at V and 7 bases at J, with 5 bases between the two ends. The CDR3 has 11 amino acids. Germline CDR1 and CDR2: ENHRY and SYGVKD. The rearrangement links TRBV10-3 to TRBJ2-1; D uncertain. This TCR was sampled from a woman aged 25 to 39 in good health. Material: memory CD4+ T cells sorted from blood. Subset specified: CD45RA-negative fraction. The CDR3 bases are TGTGCCATCAGTGGGCCTAATGAGCAGTTCTTC. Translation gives CAISGPNEQFF.